What follows describes a single T cell receptor beta chain. Under the authors' procedure: Amplification of reference gene primers provided the estimated nucleated cell counts. Clones were sequenced by immunoSEQ multiplex PCR, and TCRdb holds only the in-frame ones, with some missing. V and J calls and clone size are as listed in that table; D and trimming were resolved from the DNA. The sample holds approximately 140,000 clones, around 82% seen once. The source of the sample is a study of blood T cell repertoires in COVID-19. Across the study: Researchers got acute and convalescent COVID-19 samples from the United States, Italy and Spain. T cells, B-cell-depleted T cells, or PBMCs supplied cDNA or gDNA.

The trim removed 6 bases at V and 3 bases at J, leaving 7 bases unmatched. This CDR3 has 15 residues. Germline CDR1 LNHDA, CDR2 SQIVND (reference sequence). This chain uses TRBV19 with TRBJ2-1, with 8 bases fitting TRBD2. The sequenced sample was peripheral blood. The sequence derives from a man between 60 and 70 years old with active or convalescent COVID-19. The CDR3 loop reads CASSPTSGGYNEQFF. In nucleotides, the CDR3 is TGTGCCAGTAGCCCTACTAGCGGAGGCTACAATGAGCAGTTCTTC.